Sequencing of this TCR beta chain was carried out in a study of Graves' ophthalmopathy and Graves' hyperthyroidism. This clonotype turned up a few times. The antigen is unknown. The starting material, 10 ml of fresh peripheral blood, provided the PBMCs. General observations from the study: With approximately 88% sensitivity and approximately 79% specificity, a 13-signature model separated ophthalmopathy from stable hyperthyroidism.

TCR beta CDR3 regions were amplified from RNA transcripts. First-round RT-PCR used HTBI primers; second-round multiplex PCR followed. TCRdb re-derived calls from the multiplex PCR reads in MiXCR, one entry per CDR3 protein. Of about 740,000 distinct CDR3 sequences detected, roughly 40% appear once; the ten largest clones hold roughly 45%. Sequencing input: peripheral blood. The TCR was taken from an adult man with Graves' ophthalmopathy.

In nucleotides, the CDR3 is TGTGCCAGCAGTGAAGGGACAGGGGGCTTTGGGGAGACCCAGTACTTC. The encoded protein is CASSEGTGGFGETQYF. V usage is TRBV2 and J usage is TRBJ2-5; 11 bases are a match to TRBD1. The germline V gene has CDR1 SNHLY and CDR2 FYNNEI. Trimming took 1 base from V and 5 from J; bases not matched to a gene: 6. CDR3 length: 16 amino acids.